The 17 T cell receptor beta chains reported below all come from one sample, sequenced in a study of shared clonotypes between healthy human individuals. The table came from immunoSEQ multiplex PCR; TCRdb's copy has only in-frame clones and leaves some out. The sample consists of 2,500,000 or so clones, around 90% of them appearing once. Material: naive CD4+ T cells from PBMCs. Subset reported: CD45RA+ positively selected. All receptors come from a young man in good health. Some clones in this sample may be carry-over from other donors' samples.

The rearrangement links TRBV9 to TRBJ2-5, with D maybe TRBD2 (5 bases). The V gene's germline CDR1 is SGDLS and CDR2 YYNGEE. The V gene lost 2 bases and the J gene lost 5 bases, with 16 bases spanning the gap. The CDR3 is 15 residues long. In DNA form, the CDR3 reads TGTGCCAGCAGCGTCGGAGGAGTAGCCGGGGAGACCCAGTACTTC. It yields the protein CASSVGGVAGETQYF.

CDR3 amino acids: CASSLTTGTSNTGELFF. The DNA of the CDR3 is TGCGCCAGCAGCTTAACTACCGGGACCTCGAACACCGGGGAGCTGTTTTTT. The chain combines TRBV5-1 with TRBJ2-2; D tentatively reads TRBD1 or TRBD2 (5 bases each). Per the germline V gene, CDR1 is SGHRS and CDR2 is YFSETQ. This CDR3 contains 17 residues. V was pared by 2 bases and J by 0 bases, with 14 bases between.

As regards this clone: The sample carries other DNA sequences with the same CDR3. The chain has TRBV7-2 and TRBJ2-3, with no clear D. Trimming pared 1 base from V and 3 bases from J, leaving 5 bases between. The length of the CDR3 is 13 residues. CDR1 and CDR2 (germline): SGHTA, FQGNSA. The CDR3 nucleotides are TGTGCCAGCAGCTTAGGGCCAACAGATACGCAGTATTTT. Protein product: CASSLGPTDTQYF.

This chain links TRBV7-9 with TRBJ1-1; 7 bases agree with TRBD1. Germline V gene sequence: CDR1 SEHNR, CDR2 FQNEAQ (reference sequence). The CDR3 sequence is 16 residues long. V shed 5 bases and J 0 bases; nucleotides not matched to a gene: 9. CDR3 in amino acids: CASSPLPTGMNTEAFF. The CDR3, as DNA: TGTGCCAGCAGCCCGCTACCGACAGGGATGAACACTGAAGCTTTCTTT.

The V call is TRBV19, the J call TRBJ2-3; 8 nucleotides align to TRBD2. The V gene end was trimmed by 8 bases and the J gene end by 4 bases; junction bases not matched to a gene: 14. Germline V gives CDR1 LNHDA, CDR2 SQIVND (reference sequence). The CDR3 runs 16 residues. CDR3 amino acids: CASHNSGDGRADTQYF. The DNA for the CDR3 is TGTGCCAGTCACAACTCAGGAGACGGGAGGGCAGATACGCAGTATTTT.

The chain is built from TRBV5-1 and TRBJ1-4; a possible D gene is TRBD1 (5 bases). V was pared by 4 bases and J by 4 bases, with 11 bases between. Per the germline V gene, CDR1 is SGHRS and CDR2 is YFSETQ. There are 14 residues in the CDR3. CDR3 nucleotide sequence: TGCGCCAGCAGCCTAAGCGGGGGTAATGAAAAACTGTTTTTT. Its translation: CASSLSGGNEKLFF.

The chain joins TRBV7-2 to TRBJ2-7, with D perhaps TRBD1 (6 bases). CDR3 length: 14 residues. Germline V gives CDR1 SGHTA, CDR2 FQGNSA. V was shortened by 3 bases and J by 2 bases, with 11 bases between the two germline ends. The CDR3 spells CASSFQGGPYEQYF. The CDR3 DNA sequence: TGTGCCAGCAGCTTTCAAGGGGGACCCTACGAGCAGTACTTC.

The chain recombines TRBV5-1 with TRBJ2-5, with 12 bases fitting TRBD2. Unmatched junction bases numbered 2, after V lost 7 bases and J lost 4 bases. Per germline, CDR1 SGHRS and CDR2 YFSETQ. The CDR3 spans 13 residues. The CDR3 DNA sequence: TGCGCCAGCCTGGGACTAGCGGGAGAGACCCAGTACTTC. It translates to CASLGLAGETQYF. Full variable domain (rest looked up from reference TRBV5-1 and TRBJ2-5): KAGVTQTPRYLIKTRGQQVTLSCSPISGHRSVSWYQQTPGQGLQFLFEYFSETQRNKGNFPGRFSGRQFSNSRSEMNVSTLELGDSALYLCASLGLAGETQYFGPGTRLLVL.

V gene TRBV7-2 combines with J gene TRBJ1-2, with TRBD1 matching over 7 bases. V shed 5 bases, J shed 8 bases, and the junction held 5 bases outside the gene matches. CDR3 size: 12 residues. Germline loops: CDR1 SGHTA, CDR2 FQGNSA. CDR3 bases: TGTGCCAGCAGCCGATTAGGGGGCGGCTACACCTTC. This gives the protein CASSRLGGGYTF.

The gene calls are TRBV9 and TRBJ2-2; 8 positions agree with TRBD1. Looked up from germline, CDR1 is SGDLS and CDR2 is YYNGEE. V dropped 4 bases and J dropped 1; count of bases not matched to a gene: 3. The CDR3 sequence is 15 residues long. This chain's CDR3 is CASSSGTGNTGELFF. The CDR3 coding sequence is TGTGCCAGCAGCTCCGGGACAGGGAACACCGGGGAGCTGTTTTTT.

This clone showed up just once. The V and J genes are TRBV7-3 and TRBJ1-1, with D uncertain. V lost 3 bases to trimming and J lost 5 bases, with 10 bases between them. CDR1 and CDR2 (germline): SGHTA, FQGTGA. The CDR3 totals 13 residues. CDR3 amino acids: CASSLGGTTEAFF. CDR3 sequence (DNA): TGTGCCAGCAGCTTGGGCGGTACGACTGAAGCTTTCTTT.

The rearrangement joins TRBV7-9 to TRBJ1-5; D remains ambiguous. The CDR3 sequence is 14 residues long. Trimming took 7 bases from V and 2 from J, leaving 12 bases between them. Germline CDR1 SEHNR, CDR2 FQNEAQ (reference sequence). The CDR3 protein is CASTSGRGNQPQHF. The CDR3 bases are TGTGCCAGCACCTCGGGGAGGGGCAATCAGCCCCAGCATTTT.

This chain links TRBV7-2 with TRBJ2-7; D unresolved. CDR3 length equals 13 residues. CDR1 is SGHTA and CDR2 is FQGNSA in the germline V gene. V lost 1 base and J 7 bases, leaving 11 bases between the germline ends. The CDR3 region is CASSLEIPAEQYF. The CDR3 nucleotides read TGTGCCAGCAGCTTAGAAATCCCAGCGGAGCAGTACTTC.

J is TRBJ2-5 and V is TRBV28; 10 bases line up with TRBD2. This CDR3 is 17 amino acids long. The junction had 13 bases not matched to a gene; V was cut back by 6 bases and J by 3 bases. Per germline, CDR1 MDHEN and CDR2 SYDVKM. The CDR3 here is CASRERTVTSGKETQYF. The CDR3 bases are TGTGCCAGCAGAGAACGTACAGTAACTAGCGGGAAAGAGACCCAGTACTTC. The full variable domain, in which reference TRBV28 and TRBJ2-5 provide the parts outside the CDR3, is DVKVTQSSRYLVKRTGEKVFLECVQDMDHENMFWYRQDPGLGLRLIYFSYDVKMKEKGDIPEGYSVSREKKERFSLILESASTNQTSMYLCASRERTVTSGKETQYFGPGTRLLVL.

The chain has TRBV27 and TRBJ1-1; no clear D gene. Trimming removed 4 bases from V and 10 bases from J, with 16 bases in between. The CDR3 consists of 13 residues. The germline CDR1 and CDR2 sequences are MNHEY and SMNVEV (reference sequence). CDR3 loop: CASSYRESMRAFF. CDR3 nucleotide sequence: TGTGCCAGCAGTTATAGGGAGTCAATGAGAGCTTTCTTT.

The chain recombines TRBV5-1 with TRBJ2-2; tentatively, D is TRBD1 (6 bases). CDR1 and CDR2 from the germline V gene are SGHRS and YFSETQ. There are 15 residues in the CDR3. V lost 3 bases to trimming and J lost 0 bases, with 9 bases between them. CDR3 amino acids: CASSSGQTNTGELFF. The DNA of the CDR3 is TGCGCCAGCAGCTCGGGACAAACGAACACCGGGGAGCTGTTTTTT.

The chain employs TRBV25-1 and TRBJ2-1; D may match TRBD1 or TRBD2 (6 bases each). Germline V gene sequence: CDR1 MGHDK, CDR2 SYGVNS. The CDR3 is 17 residues long. Trimming left V 4 bases short and J 9 bases short, with 25 bases between. The CDR3 here is CASSADRGGLAGGEQFF. Here the CDR3 DNA reads TGTGCCAGCAGTGCCGACAGAGGGGGACTTGCCGGAGGTGAGCAGTTCTTC.